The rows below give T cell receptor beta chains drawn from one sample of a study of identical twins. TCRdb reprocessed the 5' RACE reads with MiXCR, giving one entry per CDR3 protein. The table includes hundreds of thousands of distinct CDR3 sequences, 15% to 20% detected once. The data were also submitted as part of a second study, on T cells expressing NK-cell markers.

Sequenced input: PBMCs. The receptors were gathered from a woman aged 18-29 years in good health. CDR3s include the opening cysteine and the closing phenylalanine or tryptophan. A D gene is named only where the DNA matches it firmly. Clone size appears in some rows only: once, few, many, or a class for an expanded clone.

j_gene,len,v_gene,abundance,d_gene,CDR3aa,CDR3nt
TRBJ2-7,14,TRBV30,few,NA,CAWSVGYSTGEQYF,TGTGCCTGGAGTGTAGGTTATAGTACGGGCGAGCAGTACTTC
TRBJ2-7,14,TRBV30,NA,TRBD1,CAWSDRGPPYEQYF,TGTGCCTGGAGTGACAGGGGACCCCCCTACGAGCAGTACTTC
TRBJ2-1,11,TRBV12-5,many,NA,CASGPYNEQFF,TGTGCTAGTGGTCCTTACAATGAGCAGTTCTTC
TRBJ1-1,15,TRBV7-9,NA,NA,CASSPGGGLGTEAFF,TGTGCCAGCAGCCCGGGGGGGGGCTTGGGCACTGAAGCTTTCTTT
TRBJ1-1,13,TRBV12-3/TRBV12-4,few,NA,CASRLTWNTEAFF,TGTGCCAGCCGACTTACATGGAACACTGAAGCTTTCTTT
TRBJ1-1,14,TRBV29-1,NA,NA,CSVEEDVGHPEAFF,TGCAGCGTTGAAGAAGACGTTGGACACCCTGAAGCTTTCTTT
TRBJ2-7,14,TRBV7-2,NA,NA,CASSLRQGPYEQYF,TGTGCCAGCAGCTTGCGGCAGGGTCCCTACGAGCAGTACTTC
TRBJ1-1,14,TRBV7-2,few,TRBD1,CASSAGTGVTEAFF,TGTGCCAGCAGCGCCGGGACAGGGGTCACTGAAGCTTTCTTT
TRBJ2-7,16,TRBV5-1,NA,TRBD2,CASSANSGRSSYEQYF,TGCGCCAGCAGCGCGAATAGCGGGCGTAGCTCCTACGAGCAGTACTTC
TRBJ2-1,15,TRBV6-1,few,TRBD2,CASGRTGLAVPEQFF,TGTGCCAGCGGGCGGACGGGACTAGCGGTCCCTGAGCAGTTCTTC
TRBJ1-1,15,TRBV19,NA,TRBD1,CASSRIGTGGTEAFF,TGTGCCAGTAGTAGGATCGGGACAGGGGGCACTGAAGCTTTCTTT